This TCR beta chain was identified during a study of blood T cell repertoires in COVID-19 (dated by TCRdb to between 2020 and 2021). The study in broad terms: Samples from collaborators originated in the United States, Italy and Spain and spanned both the acute and convalescent phases of COVID-19. Subjects who had been exposed to COVID-19, were actively infected with it, or had recovered from it provided the deeply sampled blood TCRbeta repertoires that made up the dataset. Sample metadata almost always included a de-identified subject ID, COVID-19 status, age in years and sex. Where available, HLA class I and class II types were obtained from metadata supplied by the sample provider rather than from assay-based typing. The samples were drawn from two sources: the first 160 participants of the ongoing ImmuneRACE study, and about 1,300 subjects contributed by 6 global collaborators. The prospective study material was composed of cDNA or gDNA derived from T cells, B-cell-depleted T cells, or PBMCs. The repertoires were released in a freely available public database meant as a resource for research on the immune response to SARS-CoV-2. What the research found in general, with its limitations: The amount of clinical and demographic metadata varied by source and participant and was provided uncurated.

The collaborating institutions used their own protocols to collect whole blood in K2EDTA tubes. Collaborator samples were shipped for TCRbeta analysis as frozen whole blood, isolated PBMCs, or DNA extracted from either sample type. TCRbeta CDR3 regions were amplified from genomic DNA by means of the immunoSEQ Assay, a bias-controlled multiplex PCR. Per the original workflow: The number of nucleated cells in each sample was estimated from the amplification of reference gene primers within the assay. Sequence reads were collapsed and filtered to measure the absolute abundance of every unique TCRbeta CDR3 rearrangement. For each sample, productive Simpson clonality was calculated as the square root of Simpson's diversity index across productive rearrangements. Imported from immuneACCESS, the table was reduced by TCRdb to in-frame sequences with V and J called. These copies leave out some clones; in studies compared against another copy, an unresolved V gene accounts for under half, and the cause of the remainder is not known. That table supplies the V and J calls and clone size; D and trimming were determined from the DNA. The sample profile shows about 50,000 clones; 85% to 90% of them were found once. Of the sample, about 5% is held by the ten largest clones.

Concerning this clone itself: Its antigen is not yet known. No per-base quality is available; no much larger clone lies one base away.

Between the V and J ends, shortened by 3 bases and 7 bases respectively, the junction contains 15 bases. Sequences MDHEN (CDR1) and SYDVKM (CDR2) are obtained from the germline V gene. Inclusive of the bounding cysteine and phenylalanine, the CDR3 is 14 residues long. CDR3 DNA only is kept here, 42 bases in frame from base 1. Sequencing input: peripheral blood. The V and J segments used are TRBV28 and TRBJ2-5, and TRBD2 may be the D gene, going by 6 matching bases. The TCR originated in a man aged 35-49 years with active COVID-19. In nucleotides, the sequence is TGTGCCAGCAGTTTGTGGAGGGAGGACGCGACCCAGTACTTC. Its product reads: CASSLWREDATQYF.